The rows below give T cell receptor beta chains drawn from one sample of a study of graft-versus-host responses after intestinal transplantation. For these TCRs, the target antigens are not known. The assay was immunoSEQ multiplex PCR, and TCRdb's table has in-frame clones only and misses some. The sample contains over 80,000 clones, around 91% of which appear only once. The sequencing here drew on unstimulated CD4+ T cells sorted from spleen or lymph node cells, taken before transplant. These receptors were taken from a human donor who was the organ donor for an intestinal transplant. Each CDR3 is given without its conserved first and last residue.

j_gene: TRBJ2-5
v_gene: TRBV6-6
CDR3aa: ASRTGQSKTQY

j_gene: TRBJ2-3
v_gene: TRBV19
CDR3aa: ASSAVGGSTDTQY

j_gene: TRBJ1-6
v_gene: TRBV6-1
CDR3aa: ASSPQGKLSPLH

j_gene: TRBJ2-2
v_gene: TRBV27
CDR3aa: ASSLYHTSGRYTGELF

j_gene: TRBJ1-4
v_gene: TRBV10-3
CDR3aa: AISEVLGEELF

j_gene: TRBJ2-7
v_gene: TRBV4-1
CDR3aa: ASSQRDRGLGGEQY

j_gene: TRBJ1-1
v_gene: TRBV11-2
CDR3aa: ASSIGGQGITEAF

j_gene: TRBJ1-1
v_gene: TRBV5-5
CDR3aa: ASSATGVNTEAF

j_gene: TRBJ2-1
v_gene: TRBV7-9
CDR3aa: ASSFTGEQF

j_gene: TRBJ2-5
v_gene: TRBV2
CDR3aa: ASTPRGGTQY

j_gene: TRBJ2-1
v_gene: TRBV7-2
CDR3aa: ASSLVHSVEQF

j_gene: TRBJ1-2
v_gene: TRBV9
CDR3aa: ASSEPGGGYT

j_gene: TRBJ1-1
v_gene: TRBV11-1
CDR3aa: ASSARQVEAF

j_gene: TRBJ2-3
v_gene: TRBV29-1
CDR3aa: SVRGGGALGSTDTQY

j_gene: TRBJ1-1
v_gene: TRBV6-5
CDR3aa: ASSYRGTDTEAF

j_gene: TRBJ1-1
v_gene: TRBV5-1
CDR3aa: ASSLQLQVNTEAF

j_gene: TRBJ2-7
v_gene: TRBV9
CDR3aa: ASSPGVGRTYEQY

j_gene: TRBJ2-4
v_gene: TRBV9
CDR3aa: ASSVGETKNIQY

j_gene: TRBJ2-3
v_gene: TRBV7-2
CDR3aa: ASSFHLAGGPTDTQY

j_gene: TRBJ2-1
v_gene: TRBV5-4
CDR3aa: ASSLVRGVSYNEQF

j_gene: TRBJ1-4
v_gene: TRBV6-5
CDR3aa: ASSYRDRVGEKLF

j_gene: TRBJ1-1
v_gene: TRBV4-3
CDR3aa: ASSPRAGGTEAF

j_gene: TRBJ1-2
v_gene: TRBV4-1
CDR3aa: ASSPTTSTNYGYT

j_gene: TRBJ1-3
v_gene: TRBV18
CDR3aa: ASSPISGSTGNTIY

j_gene: TRBJ2-3
v_gene: TRBV7-2
CDR3aa: ASSPQQAYTDTQY

j_gene: TRBJ2-1
v_gene: TRBV19
CDR3aa: ASSIMAGGHNEQF

j_gene: TRBJ1-1
v_gene: TRBV5-1
CDR3aa: ASSPRTGRVTEAF

j_gene: TRBJ2-3
v_gene: TRBV18
CDR3aa: ASSLLLGLHTDTQY

j_gene: TRBJ2-5
v_gene: TRBV5-6
CDR3aa: ASSSTGGGQETQY

j_gene: TRBJ2-1
v_gene: TRBV30
CDR3aa: AWSQRGRSYNEQF

j_gene: TRBJ2-3
v_gene: TRBV5-1
CDR3aa: ASSPRVVGGTDTQY

j_gene: TRBJ1-1
v_gene: TRBV6-5
CDR3aa: ASRRDRAAEAF

j_gene: TRBJ1-5
v_gene: TRBV27
CDR3aa: ASSPHYRESNQPQH

j_gene: TRBJ1-1
v_gene: TRBV19
CDR3aa: ASSNPPSTEAF

j_gene: TRBJ1-5
v_gene: TRBV19
CDR3aa: ASSAVWPSNQPQH

j_gene: TRBJ2-5
v_gene: TRBV7-9
CDR3aa: ASSLGAAGTQY

j_gene: TRBJ2-3
v_gene: TRBV11-3
CDR3aa: ASSLDGGALDTQY

j_gene: TRBJ2-5
v_gene: TRBV7-3
CDR3aa: ASSLNGGLWETQY

j_gene: TRBJ1-5
v_gene: TRBV18
CDR3aa: ASSPSAQGTNQPQH

j_gene: TRBJ1-3
v_gene: TRBV19
CDR3aa: ASSIAGGGNGNTIY

j_gene: TRBJ2-4
v_gene: TRBV20-1
CDR3aa: SASGDIQY

j_gene: TRBJ2-7
v_gene: TRBV18
CDR3aa: ASADRVGYEQY

j_gene: TRBJ2-5
v_gene: TRBV11-2
CDR3aa: ASSTRRRLEETQY

j_gene: TRBJ2-4
v_gene: TRBV30
CDR3aa: AWRGLAKNIQY

j_gene: TRBJ1-6
v_gene: TRBV5-5
CDR3aa: ASSSLTGTVESPLH

j_gene: TRBJ2-3
v_gene: TRBV13
CDR3aa: ASSSRFTDTQY

j_gene: TRBJ2-3
v_gene: TRBV5-4
CDR3aa: ASSPPGARDTQY

j_gene: TRBJ1-2
v_gene: TRBV15
CDR3aa: ATSRGWTGNGYT

j_gene: TRBJ1-1
v_gene: TRBV27
CDR3aa: ASIPPPWSGNTEAF

j_gene: TRBJ1-1
v_gene: TRBV6-1
CDR3aa: ASSGQGVNTEAF

j_gene: TRBJ1-2
v_gene: TRBV2
CDR3aa: ASRTGTGRIGYT

j_gene: TRBJ2-1
v_gene: TRBV20-1
CDR3aa: SARVYNEQF

j_gene: TRBJ1-3
v_gene: TRBV6-6
CDR3aa: ASSSLDSTGNTIY

j_gene: TRBJ1-1
v_gene: TRBV5-4
CDR3aa: ATTPEQGSDEAF